The clone carrying this T cell receptor beta chain is a singleton in its sample. The antigen is undetermined. This sample stems from a study of T-cell memory formation after mild COVID-19. Overall study results and limits: Certain responding clones were present in pre-infection memory, suggesting participation of cross-reactive memory.

TCRdb re-derived calls from the 5' RACE reads in MiXCR, one entry per CDR3 protein. The data hold 350,000 to 400,000 distinct CDR3 sequences, with under 25% observed a single time. Trimming stripped 2 bases from V and 5 bases from J, with 14 bases between. Per the germline V gene, CDR1 is SEHNR and CDR2 is FQNEAQ (reference sequence). CDR3 length equals 15 residues. This receptor was obtained from an adult woman who had mild COVID-19 (a few samples of this study predate the infection). Cell type and time point are not known. This rearrangement joins TRBV7-9 to TRBJ2-3; no definite D call. Sequencing was carried out using PBMCs or a T cell subset sorted from them (not recorded which). The CDR3 DNA sequence: TGTGCCAGCAGCTTATTGGGGATGAGCTTAGATACGCAGTATTTT. Amino acids: CASSLLGMSLDTQYF.